This T cell receptor (beta chain) comes out of a study of blood T cell repertoires in COVID-19. Study at large: Sites in the United States, Italy and Spain provided acute and convalescent COVID-19 samples. The analysed material was cDNA or gDNA that came from T cells, B-cell-depleted T cells, or PBMCs.

Study processing details: Estimated nucleated cell counts came from reference gene primer amplification. The method was immunoSEQ multiplex PCR; TCRdb's version includes in-frame clones alone and lacks a portion of them. From that table come the V and J calls and clone size; the DNA was used to work out D and trimming. Of about 130,000 clones listed, roughly 84% are singletons. V lost 6 bases, J lost 0 bases, and 9 bases lay in between. The germline V gene has CDR1 LNHDA and CDR2 SQIVND (reference sequence). The CDR3 runs 15 residues. This sequence was found in a woman aged 30 to 39 who had recovered from COVID-19. Source material: peripheral blood. The chain links TRBV19 to TRBJ1-6; D remains ambiguous. Here the CDR3 DNA reads TGTGCCAGTAGGAGCGGGAGCTCCTATAATTCACCCCTCCACTTT. Translated: CASRSGSSYNSPLHF.